Presented here are 11 T cell receptor beta chains from one specimen sequenced in a study of T cell responses to AZD1222 COVID-19 vaccine (dated by TCRdb to the early 2020s). This specimen's time point label, per the study, means: baseline before first vaccination. Libraries came from the immunoSEQ multiplex PCR assay. TCRdb provides this immuneACCESS table in a form limited to in-frame rearrangements. Some clones are lacking; in checked studies, under half of them reflect an unresolved V gene, and why the rest are absent is not known. For this sample there are more than 100,000 clones; 65% to 90% appear just once. The top ten clonotypes cover 7.7% of the sample. The specimen was peripheral blood, collected on day 0 of AZD1222 vaccination. The receptors come from an adult in good health.

V usage is TRBV5-1 and J usage is TRBJ2-1; D assignment may be TRBD1 or TRBD2 (5 bases each). The CDR3 extends over 12 amino acids. Trimming left V 0 bases short and J 9 bases short, with 7 bases between. CDR1 and CDR2 (germline): SGHRS, YFSETQ. CDR3 in DNA: TGCGCCAGCAGCTTGGGGGGGACTGAGCAGTTCTTC. Its protein product is CASSLGGTEQFF.

This sequence joins TRBV6-2 or TRBV6-3 and TRBJ1-2; tentative D call: TRBD1 (5 bases). Trimming took 0 bases from V and 2 from J, leaving 10 bases between them. The CDR3 loop spans 15 amino acids. Germline values: CDR1 MNHEY, CDR2 SVGEGT. The CDR3 DNA reads TGTGCCAGCAGTTACTCGGGACGGACGAACTATGGCTACACCTTC. Translated, it gives CASSYSGRTNYGYTF.

The gene calls are TRBV6-1 and TRBJ2-5; no definite D call. The CDR3 extends over 14 amino acids. V gave up 3 bases and J gave up 5 bases, with 13 bases separating them. The germline CDR1 and CDR2 sequences are MNHNS and SASEGT. The DNA for the CDR3 is TGTGCCAGCAGTGACCCTTGGGGAAGTGAGACCCAGTACTTC. It yields the protein CASSDPWGSETQYF.

This clone came up a few times. The chain is built from TRBV6-5 and TRBJ1-5; D may be TRBD1 (6 bases). The CDR3 runs to 14 residues. Germline assignment: CDR1 MNHEY and CDR2 SVGAGI. Trimming took off 6 bases at V and 1 base at J, with 10 bases between the two ends. CDR3 nucleotide sequence: TGTGCCAGCAGGTACAGGGAGAGCAATCAGCCCCAGCATTTT. This translates into CASRYRESNQPQHF.

This clone was observed many times. Other DNA sequences of this sample code for an identical CDR3. The gene calls are TRBV30 and TRBJ1-2; TRBD1 agrees at 8 bases. Germline trimming cut 2 bases from V and 4 bases from J; bases unmatched to any gene: 3. The length of the CDR3 is 13 residues. Germline V gene lookup returns CDR1 GTSNPN and CDR2 SVGIG (reference sequence). The CDR3, as DNA: TGTGCCTGGAGTAGGGACAGGCCCTATGGCTACACCTTC. Encoded protein: CAWSRDRPYGYTF.

This clone was recorded only once. V is TRBV4-1 and J is TRBJ2-1; possibly TRBD1 for D (6 bases). CDR3 length: 15 amino acids. CDR1 MGHRA and CDR2 YSYEKL come from the germline V gene. Deletions cut 1 base from V and 8 bases from J, with 15 bases between. The CDR3 nucleotides are TGCGCCAGCAGCCAAGGACAGGCTAGTAGACATGAGCAGTTCTTC. Translated: CASSQGQASRHEQFF.

The CDR3 reads CASSYGLGGTGELFF. As DNA, the CDR3 is TGTGCCAGCAGCTACGGACTCGGCGGCACCGGGGAGCTGTTTTTT. V and J are TRBV28 and TRBJ2-2; a weak D match, TRBD2 (5 bases). Germline lookup yields CDR1 MDHEN and CDR2 SYDVKM. This CDR3 contains 15 residues. Trimming cost V 6 bases and J 4 bases, with 15 bases left between them.

The chain is built from TRBV5-1 and TRBJ2-7; 9 nucleotides match TRBD2. Trimming removed 0 bases from V and 3 bases from J; junction bases left unmatched: 4. The CDR3 totals 15 residues. Germline loops: CDR1 SGHRS, CDR2 YFSETQ. This CDR3 is CASSLDPSGVYEQYF. CDR3 coding DNA: TGCGCCAGCAGCTTGGATCCTAGCGGGGTCTACGAGCAGTACTTC.

The V call is TRBV7-8, the J call TRBJ2-1; D is unresolved. The germline V gene has CDR1 SGHVS and CDR2 FQNEAQ. The CDR3 has 12 residues. The germline V and J ends were trimmed by 5 bases and 9 bases, with 11 bases remaining between them. The chain's CDR3 is CASSPRGVEQFF. The CDR3 DNA follows: TGTGCCAGCAGCCCCCGTGGGGTTGAGCAGTTCTTC.

This rearrangement joins TRBV14 to TRBJ2-7; tentatively, D is TRBD1 (5 bases). Deletions cut 0 bases from V and 1 base from J, with 13 bases between. This CDR3 has 16 amino acids. Germline V gene lookup returns CDR1 SGHDN and CDR2 FVKESK. The CDR3 region has the DNA TGTGCCAGCAGCCAAGACAGGGATGTGAGGTCCTACGAGCAGTACTTC. This translates into CASSQDRDVRSYEQYF.

The genes are TRBV9 and TRBJ1-1; 8 positions agree with TRBD1. V shed 3 bases, J shed 1 base, and the junction held 5 bases outside the gene matches. The CDR3 runs 15 residues. Germline CDR1 reads SGDLS; CDR2 reads YYNGEE. CDR3 in amino acids: CASSADRVRNTEAFF. CDR3 sequence (DNA): TGTGCCAGCAGCGCGGACAGGGTGCGGAACACTGAAGCTTTCTTT.